The rows below give T cell receptor beta chains drawn from one sample of a study of blood T cells in healthy people across ages. Each CDR3 protein is one row after TCRdb ran MiXCR on the 5' RACE reads. The sample has some 1.6 million distinct CDR3 sequences; approximately 32% are singletons. The sample taken for sequencing was blood. Receptor source: a woman aged 25 to 39 in good health. Each CDR3 is given with its conserved first and last residue. Fields, in order: D gene, J gene, V gene, clone size, CDR3 protein, CDR3 DNA. A D gene is named only where the DNA matches it firmly. Clone size is shown for a subset of rows, as once, few, many or a class of expanded clone.

d_call: .; j_call: TRBJ2-7; v_call: TRBV7-2; clone_size: .; cdr3_aa: CASSLIGTRSYEQYF; cdr3_nt: TGTGCCAGCAGCTTAATCGGGACAAGGTCCTACGAGCAGTACTTC
d_call: .; j_call: TRBJ1-1; v_call: TRBV4-1; clone_size: few; cdr3_aa: CASSQTDNTNTEAFF; cdr3_nt: TGCGCCAGCAGCCAAACAGACAACACCAACACTGAAGCTTTCTTT
d_call: .; j_call: TRBJ2-7; v_call: TRBV4-1; clone_size: .; cdr3_aa: CASSQNAGIGQYF; cdr3_nt: TGCGCCAGCAGCCAAAATGCGGGGATTGGGCAGTACTTC
d_call: TRBD1; j_call: TRBJ2-1; v_call: TRBV5-5; clone_size: few; cdr3_aa: CASIERQGYNEQFF; cdr3_nt: TGTGCCAGCATCGAGCGACAGGGGTACAATGAGCAGTTCTTC
d_call: .; j_call: TRBJ2-5; v_call: TRBV11-2; clone_size: few; cdr3_aa: CASSLDRGKGEETQYF; cdr3_nt: TGTGCCAGCAGCTTAGATCGGGGAAAAGGGGAGGAGACCCAGTACTTC
d_call: .; j_call: TRBJ1-1; v_call: TRBV6-5; clone_size: .; cdr3_aa: CASSYLGGTLTEAFF; cdr3_nt: TGTGCCAGCAGTTACTTGGGGGGAACTTTGACTGAAGCTTTCTTT
d_call: .; j_call: TRBJ2-7; v_call: TRBV20-1; clone_size: few; cdr3_aa: CSARAVRGGGYEQYF; cdr3_nt: TGCAGTGCTAGGGCGGTTAGGGGAGGAGGCTACGAGCAGTACTTC
d_call: TRBD2; j_call: TRBJ2-5; v_call: TRBV27; clone_size: few; cdr3_aa: CASSLRGGRAETQYF; cdr3_nt: TGTGCCAGCAGTTTGCGGGGGGGCCGTGCAGAGACCCAGTACTTC
d_call: .; j_call: TRBJ1-1; v_call: TRBV7-3; clone_size: few; cdr3_aa: CASSYSVGVEAFF; cdr3_nt: TGTGCCAGCAGCTATTCGGTCGGGGTTGAAGCTTTCTTT
d_call: .; j_call: TRBJ1-2; v_call: TRBV28; clone_size: .; cdr3_aa: CASSLFGGTGYTF; cdr3_nt: TGTGCCAGCAGTTTATTTGGTGGAACTGGCTACACCTTC
d_call: TRBD2; j_call: TRBJ2-5; v_call: TRBV4-1; clone_size: once; cdr3_aa: CASRKDSGRPETQYF; cdr3_nt: TGCGCCAGCAGGAAGGATAGCGGGAGGCCAGAGACCCAGTACTTC
d_call: .; j_call: TRBJ2-3; v_call: TRBV5-1; clone_size: .; cdr3_aa: CASSLDFRDPQYF; cdr3_nt: TGCGCCAGCAGCTTGGATTTCCGTGACCCGCAGTATTTT
d_call: .; j_call: TRBJ2-7; v_call: TRBV21-1; clone_size: .; cdr3_aa: CASRCPARDEQYF; cdr3_nt: TGTGCCAGCAGATGTCCGGCAAGGGACGAGCAGTACTTC
d_call: .; j_call: TRBJ2-3; v_call: TRBV20-1; clone_size: .; cdr3_aa: CSARSKRGEGGTRYF; cdr3_nt: TGCAGTGCTAGGTCCAAGAGAGGAGAAGGGGGTACGCGGTATTTT
d_call: TRBD1; j_call: TRBJ1-6; v_call: TRBV12-3/TRBV12-4; clone_size: .; cdr3_aa: CASSLAPGQGAHNSPLHF; cdr3_nt: TGTGCCAGCAGTTTAGCGCCGGGACAGGGGGCCCATAATTCACCCCTCCACTTT
d_call: .; j_call: TRBJ1-1; v_call: TRBV4-1; clone_size: .; cdr3_aa: CASSQGLGRNTEAFF; cdr3_nt: TGCGCCAGCAGCCAGGGTCTCGGGAGGAACACTGAAGCTTTCTTT
d_call: .; j_call: TRBJ1-4; v_call: TRBV15; clone_size: .; cdr3_aa: CVTSRAGGQRNEKLFF; cdr3_nt: TGTGTCACCAGCAGAGCCGGAGGGCAACGGAATGAAAAACTGTTTTTT
d_call: TRBD1; j_call: TRBJ1-1; v_call: TRBV5-1; clone_size: many; cdr3_aa: CASSPRPGGQGLNTEAFF; cdr3_nt: TGCGCCAGCAGCCCCCGGCCGGGGGGACAGGGTTTGAACACTGAAGCTTTCTTT
d_call: .; j_call: TRBJ2-1; v_call: TRBV12-3/TRBV12-4; clone_size: .; cdr3_aa: CASRLGGPPYNEQFF; cdr3_nt: TGTGCCAGCAGACTCGGGGGACCTCCCTACAATGAGCAGTTCTTC
d_call: .; j_call: TRBJ2-4; v_call: TRBV20-1; clone_size: few; cdr3_aa: CSARVPDSLWEQYF; cdr3_nt: TGCAGTGCTAGAGTTCCCGACAGTCTCTGGGAGCAGTACTTC
d_call: TRBD1; j_call: TRBJ2-3; v_call: TRBV6-2/TRBV6-3; clone_size: .; cdr3_aa: CASSFRDSSTDTQYF; cdr3_nt: TGTGCCAGCAGTTTCCGGGACAGTAGCACAGATACGCAGTATTTT
d_call: TRBD2; j_call: TRBJ2-7; v_call: TRBV27; clone_size: .; cdr3_aa: CASSPLLAGASYEQYF; cdr3_nt: TGTGCCAGCAGTCCATTACTAGCGGGGGCCTCCTACGAGCAGTACTTC
d_call: .; j_call: TRBJ2-7; v_call: TRBV5-1; clone_size: few; cdr3_aa: CASSFEQPYEQYF; cdr3_nt: TGCGCCAGCAGCTTCGAACAGCCCTACGAGCAGTACTTC
d_call: TRBD2; j_call: TRBJ2-6; v_call: TRBV12-3/TRBV12-4; clone_size: .; cdr3_aa: CASSSPPGTALRTSDTGANVLTF; cdr3_nt: TGTGCCAGCAGTTCACCACCCGGGACAGCGCTTCGGACTAGCGATACTGGGGCCAACGTCCTGACTTTC
d_call: .; j_call: TRBJ2-2; v_call: TRBV29-1; clone_size: few; cdr3_aa: CSVEPNTGELFF; cdr3_nt: TGCAGCGTTGAACCGAACACCGGGGAGCTGTTTTTT
d_call: .; j_call: TRBJ1-4; v_call: TRBV13; clone_size: .; cdr3_aa: CASSPKGTQSNEKLFF; cdr3_nt: TGTGCCAGCAGCCCCAAAGGAACACAGTCTAATGAAAAACTGTTTTTT
d_call: .; j_call: TRBJ2-7; v_call: TRBV15; clone_size: few; cdr3_aa: CATSRDIAGQGEQYF; cdr3_nt: TGTGCCACCAGCAGAGATATCGCAGGCCAAGGAGAGCAGTACTTC
d_call: TRBD2; j_call: TRBJ2-1; v_call: TRBV20-1; clone_size: .; cdr3_aa: CSARDPTGLAGGPYEQFF; cdr3_nt: TGCAGTGCTAGAGATCCTACGGGACTAGCGGGGGGGCCTTATGAGCAGTTCTTC
d_call: TRBD1; j_call: TRBJ1-2; v_call: TRBV20-1; clone_size: few; cdr3_aa: CSARPGFDWDRANYGYTF; cdr3_nt: TGCAGTGCTAGACCGGGCTTCGACTGGGACAGAGCTAACTATGGCTACACCTTC
d_call: .; j_call: TRBJ2-1; v_call: TRBV2; clone_size: few; cdr3_aa: CASSEGSGGGQQFF; cdr3_nt: TGTGCCAGCAGTGAAGGCAGTGGCGGTGGCCAGCAGTTCTTC
d_call: .; j_call: TRBJ2-7; v_call: TRBV20-1; clone_size: .; cdr3_aa: CSASQFGTELYEQYF; cdr3_nt: TGCAGTGCTAGCCAGTTCGGGACGGAGCTCTACGAGCAGTACTTC
d_call: .; j_call: TRBJ2-4; v_call: TRBV28; clone_size: .; cdr3_aa: CASSRGRLENIQYF; cdr3_nt: TGTGCCAGCAGTCGGGGACGTCTTGAAAACATTCAGTACTTC
d_call: TRBD2; j_call: TRBJ2-1; v_call: TRBV20-1; clone_size: few; cdr3_aa: CSARDPKGGRGNEQFF; cdr3_nt: TGTAGTGCTAGAGATCCGAAGGGAGGGAGGGGAAATGAGCAGTTCTTC
d_call: .; j_call: TRBJ2-1; v_call: TRBV7-2; clone_size: few; cdr3_aa: CASRPGLSYNEQFF; cdr3_nt: TGTGCCAGCAGACCTGGACTCTCCTACAATGAGCAGTTCTTC
d_call: TRBD1; j_call: TRBJ1-6; v_call: TRBV20-1; clone_size: .; cdr3_aa: CSARFVTGGGSPLHF; cdr3_nt: TGCAGTGCTAGATTTGTGACAGGGGGAGGTTCACCCCTCCACTTT
d_call: .; j_call: TRBJ1-4; v_call: TRBV5-1; clone_size: .; cdr3_aa: CASRPTTVRGEELFF; cdr3_nt: TGCGCCAGCAGACCAACGACCGTCAGAGGGGAAGAACTGTTTTTT
d_call: .; j_call: TRBJ2-6; v_call: TRBV15; clone_size: many; cdr3_aa: CATSRDGTGPNVLTF; cdr3_nt: TGTGCCACCAGCAGAGATGGCACAGGACCCAACGTCCTGACTTTC
d_call: .; j_call: TRBJ2-1; v_call: TRBV12-3/TRBV12-4; clone_size: many; cdr3_aa: CASSPRTVLGVYNEQFF; cdr3_nt: TGTGCCAGCAGTCCTAGGACCGTTCTTGGGGTATACAATGAGCAGTTCTTC
d_call: .; j_call: TRBJ2-3; v_call: TRBV28; clone_size: .; cdr3_aa: CAGGPSQHTDTQYF; cdr3_nt: TGTGCCGGCGGCCCATCGCAACACACAGATACGCAGTATTTT
d_call: TRBD1; j_call: TRBJ2-1; v_call: TRBV28; clone_size: few; cdr3_aa: CASRPGTAYNEQFF; cdr3_nt: TGCGCCAGCAGGCCCGGGACAGCTTACAATGAGCAGTTCTTC
d_call: TRBD2; j_call: TRBJ2-3; v_call: TRBV7-9; clone_size: once; cdr3_aa: CASSATGTSEHRGTDTQYF; cdr3_nt: TGTGCCAGCAGCGCAACCGGGACTAGCGAGCACAGGGGCACAGATACGCAGTATTTT
d_call: .; j_call: TRBJ2-1; v_call: TRBV6-1; clone_size: .; cdr3_aa: CASSDGGQQINNEQFF; cdr3_nt: TGTGCCAGCAGTGACGGAGGACAGCAGATTAACAATGAGCAGTTCTTC
d_call: TRBD1; j_call: TRBJ2-7; v_call: TRBV20-1; clone_size: .; cdr3_aa: CSAKTGTGLTYEQYF; cdr3_nt: TGCAGTGCTAAGACAGGGACAGGACTGACGTACGAGCAGTACTTC
d_call: TRBD2; j_call: TRBJ2-3; v_call: TRBV7-9; clone_size: .; cdr3_aa: CASSPGTSGGITDTQYF; cdr3_nt: TGTGCCAGCAGCCCAGGGACTAGCGGGGGGATCACAGATACGCAGTATTTT
d_call: .; j_call: TRBJ1-1; v_call: TRBV7-9; clone_size: .; cdr3_aa: CASSLSGGFDTEAFF; cdr3_nt: TGTGCCAGCAGCTTATCCGGAGGGTTCGACACTGAAGCTTTCTTT
d_call: .; j_call: TRBJ2-5; v_call: TRBV18; clone_size: .; cdr3_aa: CASAAGAQETQYF; cdr3_nt: TGTGCCAGCGCAGCGGGCGCCCAAGAGACCCAGTACTTC
d_call: .; j_call: TRBJ2-5; v_call: TRBV6-1; clone_size: many; cdr3_aa: CASSGGGGGETQYF; cdr3_nt: TGTGCCAGCAGTGGAGGGGGCGGGGGAGAGACCCAGTACTTC
d_call: .; j_call: TRBJ2-5; v_call: TRBV4-2; clone_size: .; cdr3_aa: CASSQVSRNQETQYF; cdr3_nt: TGTGCCAGCAGCCAAGTATCCCGGAACCAAGAGACCCAGTACTTC
d_call: .; j_call: TRBJ2-4; v_call: TRBV12-3/TRBV12-4; clone_size: few; cdr3_aa: CASSQGKNIQYF; cdr3_nt: TGTGCCAGCAGTCAGGGCAAAAACATTCAGTACTTC
d_call: .; j_call: TRBJ2-4; v_call: TRBV10-3; clone_size: few; cdr3_aa: CAINERQVAPRMAKNIQYF; cdr3_nt: TGTGCCATCAATGAGAGACAGGTGGCGCCCAGGATGGCCAAAAACATTCAGTACTTC
d_call: .; j_call: TRBJ1-1; v_call: TRBV6-6; clone_size: once; cdr3_aa: CASSYSGRAEAFF; cdr3_nt: TGTGCCAGCAGTTACTCGGGTCGCGCTGAAGCTTTCTTT
d_call: .; j_call: TRBJ2-7; v_call: TRBV2; clone_size: .; cdr3_aa: CASSGNGASYEQYF; cdr3_nt: TGTGCCAGCTCGGGTAACGGGGCCTCCTACGAGCAGTACTTC
d_call: TRBD1; j_call: TRBJ1-2; v_call: TRBV4-1; clone_size: many; cdr3_aa: CASSQTQGAGYGYTF; cdr3_nt: TGCGCCAGCAGCCAGACTCAGGGGGCGGGTTATGGCTACACCTTC
d_call: .; j_call: TRBJ2-1; v_call: TRBV4-1; clone_size: many; cdr3_aa: CASSPRQASLGEQFF; cdr3_nt: TGCGCCAGCAGCCCCCGACAGGCATCTCTGGGTGAGCAGTTCTTC
d_call: TRBD1; j_call: TRBJ1-4; v_call: TRBV7-6; clone_size: .; cdr3_aa: CASSFFPPTGNEKLFF; cdr3_nt: TGTGCCAGCAGCTTTTTCCCACCGACAGGGAATGAAAAACTGTTTTTT
d_call: TRBD1; j_call: TRBJ1-4; v_call: TRBV6-5; clone_size: few; cdr3_aa: CASSTGTGEGEKLFF; cdr3_nt: TGTGCCAGCAGTACGGGGACAGGGGAGGGAGAAAAACTGTTTTTT
d_call: .; j_call: TRBJ1-4; v_call: TRBV20-1; clone_size: .; cdr3_aa: CSARHGGNEKLFF; cdr3_nt: TGCAGTGCTAGACATGGGGGTAATGAAAAACTGTTTTTT